This T cell receptor beta chain was found in a study of T-cell memory formation after mild COVID-19. Whole-study context: Among the donors, TCR clusters were largely specific to each donor.

This clonotype was seen only a few times. CDR1 is LGHDT, CDR2 YNNKEL, per germline (reference sequence). Between the trimmed V and J ends, which lost 1 base and 3 bases, there was a span of 7 bases. There are 14 residues in the CDR3. 5'RACE with constant-segment primers built TCRalpha and TCRbeta cDNA libraries with UMIs. MiXCR, applied by TCRdb to the 5' RACE reads, yields one record per CDR3 protein. The sample has about 560,000 distinct CDR3 sequences; approximately 18% are singletons. The clonotype was recovered from an adult woman who had mild COVID-19 (a few samples of this study predate the infection). Cell type and time point are not known. The chain combines TRBV3-1 with TRBJ2-1; D is ambiguous. The specimen was PBMCs or a T cell subset sorted from them (not recorded which). Written as DNA, the CDR3 is TGTGCCAGCAGCCAAGGTCAGGTCTACAATGAGCAGTTCTTC. It specifies CASSQGQVYNEQFF.